The 14 T cell receptor beta chains below all came from one sample that was sequenced in a study of early stage breast cancer tumors. TCRdb's copy holds only in-frame clones and misses some; the assay was immunoSEQ multiplex PCR. The sample records about 48,000 clones, approximately 80% being singletons. Sequenced input: blood. Receptors originate from a person aged 45 to 59 with breast cancer.

The chain recombines TRBV5-1 with TRBJ2-2; D perhaps matches TRBD1 (6 bases). This CDR3 spans 16 amino acids. V lost 0 bases and J 6 bases, leaving 15 bases between the germline ends. The V gene's germline CDR1 is SGHRS and CDR2 YFSETQ. DNA of the CDR3: TGCGCCAGCAGCTTGGGGGACACGACCTTCTCCGGGGAGCTGTTTTTT. Translation: CASSLGDTTFSGELFF.

CDR3 amino acids: CASSGIGQGDTEAFF. CDR3 DNA sequence: TGTGCCAGCAGTGGGATTGGACAGGGAGACACTGAAGCTTTCTTT. The chain is built from TRBV2 and TRBJ1-1; 8 positions match TRBD1. This CDR3 has 15 residues. The germline CDR1 and CDR2 sequences are SNHLY and FYNNEI. J was trimmed by 3 bases and V by 4 bases; bases with no gene match: 7.

The J gene is TRBJ2-2, the V gene TRBV19; TRBD2 matches at 10 bases. The V segment lost 6 bases and the J segment 1 base; nucleotides outside the gene matches: 8. The germline V gene has CDR1 LNHDA and CDR2 SQIVND (reference sequence). The CDR3 is made up of 17 amino acids. The CDR3 here is CASSRGGTSVNTGELFF. In nucleotides, the CDR3 is TGTGCCAGTAGCCGAGGGGGGACTAGCGTGAACACCGGGGAGCTGTTTTTT.

V gene TRBV10-3 combines with J gene TRBJ1-5; possibly TRBD1 for D (5 bases). Trimming took 9 bases from V and 0 from J, leaving 18 bases between them. CDR1 is ENHRY and CDR2 is SYGVKD in the germline V gene. The CDR3 has 16 amino acids. The CDR3 region is CAMEDPGRISNQPQHF. In DNA form, the CDR3 reads TGTGCCATGGAGGATCCAGGGCGAATTAGCAATCAGCCCCAGCATTTT.

The chain couples TRBV7-9 to TRBJ1-2, with D maybe TRBD1 (6 bases). Looked up from germline, CDR1 is SEHNR and CDR2 is FQNEAQ (reference sequence). The V end lost 2 bases, the J end lost 10 bases, and 14 bases lay between the germline ends. The CDR3 totals 13 residues. The CDR3 DNA follows: TGTGCCAGCAGCTTATGGACAGCGAAAGCCTACACCTTC. It translates to CASSLWTAKAYTF.

The rearrangement uses TRBV6-1 and TRBJ2-3; D is unclear. Trimming left V 1 base short and J 2 bases short, with 19 bases between. Germline assignment: CDR1 MNHNS and CDR2 SASEGT. This CDR3 has 18 residues. The CDR3 DNA reads as TGTGCCAGCAGTGAAGGTACGGCGTCCCTCCAATTCACAGATACGCAGTATTTT. Translated, it gives CASSEGTASLQFTDTQYF.

The gene calls are TRBV10-2 and TRBJ2-2; 7 bases map to TRBD1. This CDR3 is built from 16 residues. In germline, CDR1 is WSHSY, CDR2 SAAADI. Losses at the gene ends were 6 bases for V and 0 bases for J; bases not matched to a gene: 7. CDR3 amino acids: CASSYRQGSNTGELFF. In DNA, the CDR3 is TGCGCCAGCAGCTACCGACAGGGCTCGAACACCGGGGAGCTGTTTTTT.

This chain links TRBV2 with TRBJ1-2; D is possibly TRBD1 (6 bases). Trimming removed 4 bases from V and 5 bases from J, with 14 bases in between. The CDR3 runs 14 residues. Germline V CDR1 and CDR2: SNHLY, FYNNEI. The CDR3, as DNA: TGTGCCAGCAGTGCCACAGGGAGTCGGTATGGCTACACCTTC. Protein: CASSATGSRYGYTF.

The chain couples TRBV7-2 to TRBJ2-1; D is ambiguous. V was pared by 3 bases and J by 0 bases, with 9 bases between. Germline CDR1 is SGHTA and CDR2 is FQGNSA. The CDR3 is 15 residues long. The CDR3 nucleotides read TGTGCCAGCAGCTTCGCGGAGAGCTCCTACAATGAGCAGTTCTTC. As protein: CASSFAESSYNEQFF.

The J gene is TRBJ1-4, the V gene TRBV9; D might be TRBD1 (5 bases). Germline V CDR1 and CDR2: SGDLS, YYNGEE. This CDR3 contains 15 residues. Between the trimmed V and J ends, which lost 4 bases and 5 bases, there was a span of 15 bases. The chain's CDR3 is CASSTRGTANEKLFF. The DNA of the CDR3 is TGTGCCAGCAGCACCAGAGGGACCGCCAATGAAAAACTGTTTTTT.

The V call is TRBV6-6, the J call TRBJ1-2; D remains unclear. Trimming cost V 0 bases and J 1 base, with 9 bases left between them. Germline loops: CDR1 MNHNY, CDR2 SVGAGI (reference sequence). The CDR3 sequence is 15 residues long. Here the CDR3 reads CASSYSFPGNYGYTF. CDR3 DNA sequence: TGTGCCAGCAGTTACTCATTTCCGGGTAACTATGGCTACACCTTC.

The chain recombines TRBV18 with TRBJ2-2; D ambiguous. Trimming took off 1 base at V and 3 bases at J, with 3 bases between the two ends. Germline-derived CDR1 and CDR2 are KGHSH and LQKENI. This CDR3 comprises 13 residues. This CDR3 is CASSPQDTGELFF. For the CDR3, the DNA is TGTGCCAGCTCACCACAGGACACCGGGGAGCTGTTTTTT.

The V and J genes are TRBV4-3 and TRBJ2-1; D call uncertain. The CDR3 consists of 15 residues. Trimming took off 0 bases at V and 8 bases at J, with 14 bases between the two ends. Germline CDR1 is LGHNA and CDR2 is YSLEER. The CDR3 loop reads CASSQDRKVNDEQFF. The CDR3 DNA sequence: TGCGCCAGCAGCCAAGATAGGAAAGTTAACGATGAGCAGTTCTTC.

This CDR3 reads CASSLGVAGAETQYF. For the CDR3, the DNA is TGTGCCAGCAGCCTTGGGGTAGCGGGGGCGGAGACCCAGTACTTC. The chain has TRBV7-9 and TRBJ2-5, with TRBD2 matching over 9 bases. Looked up from germline, CDR1 is SEHNR and CDR2 is FQNEAQ (reference sequence). After removal of 5 bases from V and 5 bases from J, the junction contained 9 bases not matched to a gene. The CDR3 runs 15 residues.